Listed below are T cell receptor beta chains from one sample, sequenced in a study of memory CD4+ T cells and cytomegalovirus serostatus. Method: immunoSEQ multiplex PCR; TCRdb's copy keeps in-frame clones and lacks some. Of 40,000 to 50,000 clones in the sample, roughly three quarters were seen once. The sample consisted of memory CD4+ T cells from blood. The receptors originated from an adult in good health and CMV-seronegative. CDR3s include the opening cysteine and the closing phenylalanine or tryptophan. The order of the fields is CDR3 protein, CDR3 DNA, D gene, clone size, J gene, V gene. A D gene is named only where the DNA matches it firmly. Where a row states a size, it is once, few, many or the class of an expanded clone; other rows omit it.

cdr3_aa: CASSLVPVAGELFF
cdr3_nt: TGTGCCAGCAGCTTAGTTCCGGTTGCGGGGGAGCTGTTTTTT
d_call: .
clone_size: .
j_call: TRBJ2-2
v_call: TRBV7-2

cdr3_aa: CATSRDWPRGSPLHF
cdr3_nt: TGTGCCACCAGCAGAGATTGGCCCCGGGGGTCACCCCTCCACTTT
d_call: .
clone_size: .
j_call: TRBJ1-6
v_call: TRBV15

cdr3_aa: CASSPGRTGNSPLHF
cdr3_nt: TGTGCCAGCTCACCGGGACGTACAGGGAATTCACCCCTCCACTTT
d_call: .
clone_size: few
j_call: TRBJ1-6
v_call: TRBV18

cdr3_aa: CASSLVGGNTEAFF
cdr3_nt: TGTGCCAGCAGCTTGGTGGGGGGGAACACTGAAGCTTTCTTT
d_call: .
clone_size: once
j_call: TRBJ1-1
v_call: TRBV5-6

cdr3_aa: CASSLGGGNQPQHF
cdr3_nt: TGTGCCAGCAGCTTAGGAGGCGGCAATCAGCCCCAGCATTTT
d_call: .
clone_size: .
j_call: TRBJ1-5
v_call: TRBV7-9

cdr3_aa: CASTRGRSTDTQYF
cdr3_nt: TGTGCCAGCACCCGGGGGAGAAGCACAGATACGCAGTATTTT
d_call: .
clone_size: .
j_call: TRBJ2-3
v_call: TRBV9

cdr3_aa: CANRQGQNTEAFF
cdr3_nt: TGCGCCAACAGACAAGGTCAAAACACTGAAGCTTTCTTT
d_call: .
clone_size: once
j_call: TRBJ1-1
v_call: TRBV10-2

cdr3_aa: CASSPTDFNQPQHF
cdr3_nt: TGTGCCAGCAGTCCGACCGATTTCAATCAGCCCCAGCATTTT
d_call: .
clone_size: .
j_call: TRBJ1-5
v_call: TRBV28

cdr3_aa: CASSQVTSGQGKAFF
cdr3_nt: TGCGCCAGCAGCCAAGTGACTTCCGGACAGGGGAAAGCTTTCTTT
d_call: TRBD1
clone_size: few
j_call: TRBJ1-1
v_call: TRBV4-1

cdr3_aa: CASSPNLGGDTEAFF
cdr3_nt: TGTGCCAGCTCACCAAATCTGGGGGGGGACACTGAAGCTTTCTTT
d_call: .
clone_size: few
j_call: TRBJ1-1
v_call: TRBV18

cdr3_aa: CASSISSSPGANVLTF
cdr3_nt: TGTGCCAGTAGTATAAGTAGCTCACCTGGGGCCAACGTCCTGACTTTC
d_call: .
clone_size: .
j_call: TRBJ2-6
v_call: TRBV19

cdr3_aa: CASTIWGRADGYTF
cdr3_nt: TGTGCCAGTACCATCTGGGGCAGGGCGGATGGCTACACCTTC
d_call: .
clone_size: .
j_call: TRBJ1-2
v_call: TRBV19

cdr3_aa: CASSSDRAGSYGYTF
cdr3_nt: TGTGCCAGCAGTTCAGACAGGGCGGGGAGCTATGGCTACACCTTC
d_call: TRBD1
clone_size: .
j_call: TRBJ1-2
v_call: TRBV28

cdr3_aa: CASSSPGLAGGVAKNIQYF
cdr3_nt: TGTGCCAGCAGTTCTCCGGGACTAGCGGGGGGGGTAGCCAAAAACATTCAGTACTTC
d_call: TRBD2
clone_size: .
j_call: TRBJ2-4
v_call: TRBV28

cdr3_aa: CASSRDGGPSTDTQYF
cdr3_nt: TGTGCCAGCAGCCGCGATGGAGGCCCAAGCACAGATACGCAGTATTTT
d_call: .
clone_size: .
j_call: TRBJ2-3
v_call: TRBV11-3

cdr3_aa: CASSIDGGSTDTQYF
cdr3_nt: TGTGCCAGTAGTATAGACGGGGGGAGCACAGATACGCAGTATTTT
d_call: TRBD2
clone_size: .
j_call: TRBJ2-3
v_call: TRBV19

cdr3_aa: CASSSVGQPTYGYTF
cdr3_nt: TGTGCCAGCAGCTCTGTGGGACAGCCCACCTATGGCTACACCTTC
d_call: TRBD1
clone_size: .
j_call: TRBJ1-2
v_call: TRBV28

cdr3_aa: CASSPDGFLLSYNEQFF
cdr3_nt: TGTGCCAGCAGCCCGGACGGCTTTCTACTATCCTACAATGAGCAGTTCTTC
d_call: .
clone_size: .
j_call: TRBJ2-1
v_call: TRBV5-6

cdr3_aa: CASSQIGAPVGYTF
cdr3_nt: TGTGCCAGCAGCCAGATAGGGGCCCCGGTTGGCTACACCTTC
d_call: .
clone_size: .
j_call: TRBJ1-2
v_call: TRBV7-2

cdr3_aa: CASSPPSSYEQYF
cdr3_nt: TGTGCCAGCTCACCACCCAGCTCCTACGAGCAGTACTTC
d_call: .
clone_size: .
j_call: TRBJ2-7
v_call: TRBV18

cdr3_aa: CASSYGGSQNSPLHF
cdr3_nt: TGTGCCAGCAGTTACGGGGGTAGCCAAAATTCACCCCTCCACTTT
d_call: .
clone_size: .
j_call: TRBJ1-6
v_call: TRBV6-6

cdr3_aa: CAWMGGSSYEQYF
cdr3_nt: TGTGCCTGGATGGGGGGGAGCTCCTACGAGCAGTACTTC
d_call: TRBD2
clone_size: .
j_call: TRBJ2-7
v_call: TRBV30

cdr3_aa: CASSPELVVNTEAFF
cdr3_nt: TGTGCCAGCAGCCCAGAGTTGGTTGTGAACACTGAAGCTTTCTTT
d_call: .
clone_size: .
j_call: TRBJ1-1
v_call: TRBV9

cdr3_aa: CASSLRSSGDQPQHF
cdr3_nt: TGTGCCAGCAGCTTACGGTCCTCAGGAGATCAGCCCCAGCATTTT
d_call: .
clone_size: .
j_call: TRBJ1-5
v_call: TRBV13

cdr3_aa: CASSYRDRGFYEQYF
cdr3_nt: TGTGCCAGCAGTTACCGGGACAGGGGGTTCTACGAGCAGTACTTC
d_call: TRBD1
clone_size: .
j_call: TRBJ2-7
v_call: TRBV6-5

cdr3_aa: CASSPTGGNFYEQYF
cdr3_nt: TGCGCCAGCAGCCCGACAGGGGGGAATTTCTACGAGCAGTACTTC
d_call: TRBD1
clone_size: .
j_call: TRBJ2-7
v_call: TRBV5-1

cdr3_aa: CAWSLGQELSPLHF
cdr3_nt: TGTGCCTGGAGTCTCGGACAGGAGCTTTCACCCCTCCACTTT
d_call: TRBD1
clone_size: .
j_call: TRBJ1-6
v_call: TRBV30

cdr3_aa: CASSPPDPQRGYFF
cdr3_nt: TGTGCCAGCTCACCACCGGACCCCCAGCGGGGGTATTTTTTT
d_call: TRBD2
clone_size: .
j_call: TRBJ2-3
v_call: TRBV18

cdr3_aa: CASSPQGNTGELFF
cdr3_nt: TGTGCCAGCAGCCCACAGGGGAACACCGGGGAGCTGTTTTTT
d_call: .
clone_size: .
j_call: TRBJ2-2
v_call: TRBV6-4

cdr3_aa: CASSLNPGALNEQFF
cdr3_nt: TGTGCCAGCAGCTTAAACCCCGGGGCCCTCAATGAGCAGTTCTTC
d_call: .
clone_size: .
j_call: TRBJ2-1
v_call: TRBV7-7

cdr3_aa: CASSSGPNLGYTF
cdr3_nt: TGTGCCAGTAGTTCGGGACCCAATCTTGGCTACACCTTC
d_call: .
clone_size: .
j_call: TRBJ1-2
v_call: TRBV19

cdr3_aa: CASSRDPRGYTGELFF
cdr3_nt: TGCGCCAGCAGCCGAGACCCACGGGGGTACACCGGGGAGCTGTTTTTT
d_call: .
clone_size: .
j_call: TRBJ2-2
v_call: TRBV4-3

cdr3_aa: CASSGRDRRIDTQYF
cdr3_nt: TGCGCCAGCAGCGGCCGGGACAGGAGGATTGATACGCAGTATTTT
d_call: TRBD1
clone_size: .
j_call: TRBJ2-3
v_call: TRBV5-1

cdr3_aa: CASSIKGRNSGNTIYF
cdr3_nt: TGTGCCAGTAGTATTAAGGGGAGGAACTCTGGAAACACCATATATTTT
d_call: .
clone_size: .
j_call: TRBJ1-3
v_call: TRBV19

cdr3_aa: CASSFRQGANEKLFF
cdr3_nt: TGTGCCAGCAGTTTCAGACAGGGAGCTAATGAAAAACTGTTTTTT
d_call: TRBD1
clone_size: few
j_call: TRBJ1-4
v_call: TRBV28

cdr3_aa: CASGLAGQGNTEAFF
cdr3_nt: TGTGCTAGTGGTTTGGCTGGGCAGGGGAACACTGAAGCTTTCTTT
d_call: .
clone_size: .
j_call: TRBJ1-1
v_call: TRBV12-5

cdr3_aa: CASSQDGYEQYF
cdr3_nt: TGTGCCAGCAGTCAGGACGGATACGAGCAGTACTTC
d_call: .
clone_size: once
j_call: TRBJ2-7
v_call: TRBV6-6

cdr3_aa: CASSFDPYTEAFF
cdr3_nt: TGTGCCAGCAGCTTCGACCCTTACACTGAAGCTTTCTTT
d_call: .
clone_size: few
j_call: TRBJ1-1
v_call: TRBV5-4

cdr3_aa: CASSGANNEQFF
cdr3_nt: TGTGCCAGCAGTGGGGCAAACAATGAGCAGTTCTTC
d_call: .
clone_size: .
j_call: TRBJ2-1
v_call: TRBV2